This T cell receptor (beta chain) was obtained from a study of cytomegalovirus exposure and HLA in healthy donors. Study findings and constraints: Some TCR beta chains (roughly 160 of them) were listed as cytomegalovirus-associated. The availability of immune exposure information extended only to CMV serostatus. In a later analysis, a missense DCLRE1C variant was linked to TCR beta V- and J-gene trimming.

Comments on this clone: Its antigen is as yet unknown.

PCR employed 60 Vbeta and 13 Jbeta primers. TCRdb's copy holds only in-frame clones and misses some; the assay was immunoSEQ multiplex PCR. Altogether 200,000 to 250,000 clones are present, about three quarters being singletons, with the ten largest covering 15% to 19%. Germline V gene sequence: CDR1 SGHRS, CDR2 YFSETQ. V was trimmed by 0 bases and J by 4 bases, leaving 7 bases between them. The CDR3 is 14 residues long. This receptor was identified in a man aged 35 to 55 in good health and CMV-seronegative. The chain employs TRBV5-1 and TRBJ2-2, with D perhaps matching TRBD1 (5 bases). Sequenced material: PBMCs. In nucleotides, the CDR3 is TGCGCCAGCAGCTTGGATAGGGGCACCGGGGAGCTGTTTTTT. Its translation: CASSLDRGTGELFF.